These 11 T cell receptor beta chains were all obtained from the same sample, sequenced in a study of glioma-infiltrating T cells listed by TCRdb under 2016. Sequenced using an Illumina MiSeq. The iRepertoire nested amplicon-rescue multiplex PCR (arm-PCR) platform was used to amplify TCR alpha and beta CDR3 regions from RNA. Using fastp trimming at Q25 and MiXCR clonotype assembly, TCRdb reanalyzed the public sequencing data and kept in-frame beta chains. Rows are unified per CDR3 protein, each entry keeping the most common DNA and genes. The sample records under 50,000 distinct CDR3 sequences, about 22% of which are singletons. 5% to 6.5% of the sample lies in the top ten. The sequencing sample was made of glioma tissue, nonneoplastic brain tissue, or PBMCs (not recorded which). Receptors were obtained from a human donor with low-grade glioma or glioblastoma, undergoing nonglioma brain surgery, or in good health (not recorded which).

To note about this clonotype: This may arise from a read error, as a much more abundant clone is one base away. This sequence joins TRBV5-1 and TRBJ1-1; a possible D gene is TRBD1 (5 bases). Trimming removed 2 bases at V and 2 bases at J, with 16 bases between. CDR1 is SGHRS and CDR2 is YFSETQ in the germline V gene. The CDR3 is 16 amino acids. As DNA, the CDR3 is TGCGCCAGCAGCTTCGGAGACAGCTACATAAACACTGAAGCTTTCTTT. Translated, it gives CASSFGDSYINTEAFF.

The chain combines TRBV14 with TRBJ2-3; D might be TRBD1 (6 bases). The CDR3 contains 18 residues. Deletions cut 0 bases from V and 2 bases from J, with 18 bases between. Germline V gene lookup returns CDR1 SGHDN and CDR2 FVKESK. CDR3 sequence reads: CASSQDLMGQGVTDTQYF. The CDR3 bases are TGTGCCAGCAGCCAAGATCTGATGGGACAAGGGGTCACAGATACGCAGTATTTT.

Regarding this clonotype: The junction departs from the called germline gene at one end, perhaps through a read error. The chain uses TRBV6-2 or TRBV6-3 and TRBJ2-3; a weak D match, TRBD1 (5 bases). Germline V gene data show CDR1 as MNHEY and CDR2 as SVGEGT. This CDR3 comprises 14 residues. The CDR3 DNA follows: TGTGCCAGCAGCGCCGTATGGGGCGCAGATACGAAGTATTTT. Translation gives CASSAVWGADTKYF.

Ten or more counts support this clonotype. V is TRBV18 and J is TRBJ1-1, with D possibly being TRBD1 (5 bases). V was cut by 1 base and J by 1 base, with 10 bases left in between. The CDR3 covers 15 residues. CDR1 is KGHSH, CDR2 LQKENI, per germline. For the CDR3, the DNA is TGTGCCAGCTCACCACGGCCCGGGGCGAACACTGAAGCTTTCTTT. Translated: CASSPRPGANTEAFF.

This clonotype was counted between two and nine times. V and J are TRBV5-1 and TRBJ2-3; 7 bases match TRBD2. The CDR3 covers 15 residues. Unmatched junction bases numbered 3, after V lost 2 bases and J lost 0 bases. Germline V gene lookup returns CDR1 SGHRS and CDR2 YFSETQ. CDR3 DNA sequence: TGCGCCAGCAGCTTCAGCGGGGATAGCACAGATACGCAGTATTTT. The encoded protein is CASSFSGDSTDTQYF.

J is TRBJ1-6 and V is TRBV9, with a possible D match to TRBD1 (5 bases). CDR3 length equals 17 residues. Per the germline V gene, CDR1 is SGDLS and CDR2 is YYNGEE. V shed 2 bases and J shed 6 bases, with 18 bases lying between them. The CDR3 bases are TGTGCCAGCAGCGTGGACCGACGGGGGACGGGTAATTCACCCCTCCACTTT. Its translation: CASSVDRRGTGNSPLHF.

This clonotype occurred many times. The chain is built from TRBV15 and TRBJ2-7; D is unclear. Germline V gene sequence: CDR1 LNHNV, CDR2 YYDKDF (reference sequence). The CDR3 is made up of 14 amino acids. The germline V and J ends were trimmed by 4 bases and 4 bases, with 14 bases remaining between them. The CDR3 DNA reads TGTGCCACCAGCAACTCCGTTGGGCTATACGAGCAGTACTTC. Amino acids: CATSNSVGLYEQYF.

Worth noting for this clonotype: The junction and the germline gene differ at one end; a read error may be behind it. This sequence joins TRBV4-3 and TRBJ1-5; 7 bases match TRBD1. CDR1 is LGHNA, CDR2 YSLEER, per germline. The CDR3 is 14 amino acids. The CDR3 region has the DNA TGCGCCAGGAGCCAGGGGGGAAACAATCAGCCCCAGCATTTT. This gives the protein CARSQGGNNQPQHF.

This clonotype was detected ten times or more. This rearrangement joins TRBV10-2 to TRBJ1-1; a weak D match, TRBD1 (6 bases). V lost 0 bases and J 10 bases, leaving 12 bases between the germline ends. The CDR3 loop spans 13 amino acids. Per germline, CDR1 WSHSY and CDR2 SAAADI. The CDR3 protein is CASSESWGAVAFF. The DNA for the CDR3 is TGCGCCAGCAGTGAGTCGTGGGGGGCTGTAGCTTTCTTT.

This clonotype showed up many times. The chain uses TRBV20-1 and TRBJ2-1; TRBD2 is a possible D gene (6 bases). This CDR3 comprises 14 residues. Trimming cost V 5 bases and J 2 bases, with 13 bases left between them. CDR1 DFQATT and CDR2 SNEGSKA come from the germline V gene (reference sequence). Here the CDR3 reads CSAPGTLPYNEQFF. The CDR3 region has the DNA TGCAGTGCTCCCGGGACTCTCCCCTACAATGAGCAGTTCTTC.

This clonotype was counted at least ten times. The chain employs TRBV10-2 and TRBJ1-5; no firm D call. The CDR3 is made up of 14 amino acids. From germline, CDR1 is WSHSY and CDR2 SAAADI. V lost 3 bases and J lost 3, with 9 bases in between. CDR3 nucleotides: TGCGCCAGCAGTGAAACCGTCCCCAATCAGCCCCAGCATTTT. This gives the protein CASSETVPNQPQHF.